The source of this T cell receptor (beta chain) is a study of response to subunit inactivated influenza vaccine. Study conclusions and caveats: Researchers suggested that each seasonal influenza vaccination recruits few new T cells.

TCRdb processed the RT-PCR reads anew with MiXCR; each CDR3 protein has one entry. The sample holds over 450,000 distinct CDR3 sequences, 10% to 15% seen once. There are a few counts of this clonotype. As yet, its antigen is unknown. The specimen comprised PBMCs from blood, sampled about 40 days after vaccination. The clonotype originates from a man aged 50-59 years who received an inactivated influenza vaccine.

CDR3 in DNA: TGTGCCAGCAGTGAATACAGGGGACTACCCAATGAGCAGTTCTTC. Protein product: CASSEYRGLPNEQFF. The V gene is TRBV25-1, the J gene TRBJ2-1; tentatively, D is TRBD2 (7 bases). Trimming stripped 0 bases from V and 6 bases from J, with 12 bases between. The CDR3 is made up of 15 amino acids. Germline CDR1 is MGHDK and CDR2 is SYGVNS.